These 30 T cell receptor beta chains were sequenced from one sample in a study of T cell repertoires in cytomegalovirus infection. Each CDR3 protein gets one entry after TCRdb re-called the reads with MiXCR. The data hold 680,000 or so distinct CDR3 sequences, with less than 40% observed a single time. The sample comprised PBMCs. The receptors here all came from a human donor in good health (CMV status not recorded). Some clones in this sample may be carry-over from other donors' samples.

This clonotype was recorded a few times. The chain employs TRBV28 and TRBJ1-3, with D tentatively TRBD1 (6 bases). Germline CDR1 is MDHEN and CDR2 is SYDVKM. Between the trimmed V and J ends, which lost 1 base and 3 bases, there was a span of 10 bases. The CDR3 totals 15 residues. The CDR3, as DNA: TGTGCCAGCAGTTTATCGGGGGCCCTTGGAAACACCATATATTTT. The encoded protein is CASSLSGALGNTIYF.

The table lists this clonotype with a few counts. The CDR3 region has the DNA TGTGCCAGCAGCCCGATTTCGTATGAGGGACAAGAGACCCAGTACTTC. Translating gives CASSPISYEGQETQYF. The chain combines TRBV28 with TRBJ2-5; D may be TRBD2 (5 bases). The CDR3 is 16 amino acids. The germline V gene has CDR1 MDHEN and CDR2 SYDVKM. Trimming removed 6 bases at V and 2 bases at J, with 19 bases between.

V and J are TRBV20-1 and TRBJ2-1; D perhaps matches TRBD1 (5 bases). Deletions cut 5 bases from V and 6 bases from J, with 11 bases between. In germline, CDR1 is DFQATT, CDR2 SNEGSKA (reference sequence). The CDR3 has 12 residues. The DNA for the CDR3 is TGCAGTGCTGCAGACAGCCCCAATGAGCAGTTCTTC. As protein: CSAADSPNEQFF.

As DNA, the CDR3 is TGTGCCAGCAGCCGGGGAGGACTAGCGAGGAATGAGCAGTTCTTC. It codes for CASSRGGLARNEQFF. The chain combines TRBV7-2 with TRBJ2-1, with 9 bases matching TRBD2. Germline V gene sequence: CDR1 SGHTA, CDR2 FQGNSA. The V segment lost 5 bases and the J segment 7 bases; nucleotides outside the gene matches: 9. There are 15 residues in the CDR3.

This chain joins TRBV4-1 and TRBJ2-7; D might be TRBD2 (6 bases). The CDR3 has 16 residues. CDR1 and CDR2 from the germline V gene are MGHRA and YSYEKL. V gave up 2 bases and J gave up 0 bases, with 14 bases separating them. CDR3 nucleotide sequence: TGCGCCAGCAGCCAACCCGGGACTCTAAGCTCCTACGAGCAGTACTTC. Amino acid sequence: CASSQPGTLSSYEQYF.

This clonotype was recorded a few times. The genes are TRBV12-3 or TRBV12-4 and TRBJ2-2, with 8 bases that match TRBD2. The CDR3 runs 16 residues. The trim removed 6 bases at V and 1 base at J, leaving 7 bases unmatched. The CDR3 spells CASSLLTSGNTGELFF. The CDR3 DNA follows: TGTGCCAGCAGCTTACTAACTAGCGGGAACACCGGGGAGCTGTTTTTT.

The sample holds many counts of this clonotype. This chain uses TRBV7-2 with TRBJ1-5; no firm D call. The germline V gene has CDR1 SGHTA and CDR2 FQGNSA. This CDR3 has 14 amino acids. V lost 1 base, J lost 2 bases, and 6 bases lay in between. DNA of the CDR3: TGTGCCAGCAGCTTAGGCCACGGCAATCAGCCCCAGCATTTT. Amino acid sequence: CASSLGHGNQPQHF.

The chain is built from TRBV4-3 and TRBJ1-2; no clear D gene. The germline gives CDR1 LGHNA, CDR2 YSLEER. The CDR3 runs 22 residues. V was pared by 1 base and J by 1 base, with 31 bases between. The CDR3 DNA sequence: TGCGCCAGCAGCCAAGCCCTATTACCCAATTTCGGAGCGCGACGAGATAACTATGGCTACACCTTC. Its translation is CASSQALLPNFGARRDNYGYTF.

In this sample, this clonotype turned up many times. The chain carries TRBV12-3 or TRBV12-4 and TRBJ1-5; D gene ambiguous. The CDR3 length is 14 residues. V lost 3 bases and J 0 bases, leaving 6 bases between the germline ends. CDR3 protein: CASSFGYSNQPQHF. The CDR3 nucleotides are TGTGCCAGCAGTTTTGGGTATAGCAATCAGCCCCAGCATTTT.

The J gene is TRBJ2-1, the V gene TRBV7-3; 12 nucleotides align to TRBD2. This CDR3 region has 15 residues. Germline values: CDR1 SGHTA, CDR2 FQGTGA. Trimming took 5 bases from V and 7 from J; bases not matched to a gene: 6. The CDR3 DNA sequence: TGTGCCAGCAGCATCTCTAGCGGGGGGGCGAATGAGCAGTTCTTC. It encodes CASSISSGGANEQFF.

The genes are TRBV7-6 and TRBJ2-2, with a weak D call TRBD2 (6 bases). CDR3 length: 14 amino acids. Germline V CDR1 and CDR2: SGHVS, FNYEAQ. The V gene lost 8 bases and the J gene lost 3 bases, with 13 bases spanning the gap. CDR3 sequence: CASLRGIYTGELFF. The CDR3 region has the DNA TGTGCCAGCCTTCGGGGGATTTACACCGGGGAGCTGTTTTTT.

This clonotype was counted ten times or more. CDR3: CASSLGLAGGYSYNEQFF. The CDR3 DNA reads TGTGCCAGCAGCTTAGGACTAGCGGGGGGGTACTCCTACAATGAGCAGTTCTTC. The chain has TRBV11-2 and TRBJ2-1, with 14 bases identical to TRBD2. V trimming: 1 base; J trimming: 0 bases; junction bases outside the gene matches: 2. In germline, CDR1 is SGHAT, CDR2 FQNNGV. CDR3 length: 18 residues.

With regard to this clonotype: Relative to the germline gene, one junction end is altered; a read error may explain this. The chain couples TRBV12-3 or TRBV12-4 to TRBJ2-4; tentatively, D is TRBD1 (7 bases). The CDR3 runs 15 residues. The CDR3 DNA reads as TGTTCCAGCAGCCGTGACAGGGAGGTCAAAAACATTCAGTACTTC. Translated, it gives CSSSRDREVKNIQYF.

Of note for this clonotype: An end of the junction differs from the germline gene, which may be a read error. V gene TRBV4-2 combines with J gene TRBJ2-1, with D perhaps TRBD1 or TRBD2 (5 bases each). The germline V gene has CDR1 LGHNA and CDR2 YNFKEQ. This CDR3 is built from 13 residues. The CDR3 loop is CASSQDQGDSPNF. DNA of the CDR3: TGTGCCAGCAGCCAAGATCAGGGAGACTCCCCGAACTTC.

J is TRBJ1-1 and V is TRBV7-2; D is undetermined. The CDR3 is 14 amino acids. Germline V lookup: CDR1 SGHTA, CDR2 FQGNSA. V was clipped by 3 bases and J by 1 base, with 9 bases between them. For the CDR3, the DNA is TGTGCCAGCAGCTTTCCCAGGAGGAACACTGAAGCTTTCTTT. Residues: CASSFPRRNTEAFF.

This clonotype was seen more than once but under ten times. This chain connects TRBV20-1 to TRBJ2-7; D is possibly TRBD1 (6 bases). Germline V lookup: CDR1 DFQATT, CDR2 SNEGSKA (reference sequence). Trimming took off 5 bases at V and 1 base at J, with 9 bases between the two ends. The CDR3 loop spans 12 amino acids. The DNA for the CDR3 is TGCAGTGCTGGGCAGGGGTCCTACGAGCAGTACTTC. It encodes CSAGQGSYEQYF.

This clonotype was detected many times. The gene calls are TRBV28 and TRBJ2-1, with 8 bases aligning to TRBD2. The CDR3 contains 15 residues. V shed 6 bases and J 6 bases; nucleotides not matched to a gene: 10. The V gene's germline CDR1 is MDHEN and CDR2 SYDVKM. CDR3 protein: CASRLGLAGLNEQFF. The CDR3 DNA reads as TGTGCCAGCAGACTGGGGCTAGCGGGTCTCAATGAGCAGTTCTTC. Looking up the rest from reference TRBV28 and TRBJ2-1 gives the full variable domain: DVKVTQSSRYLVKRTGEKVFLECVQDMDHENMFWYRQDPGLGLRLIYFSYDVKMKEKGDIPEGYSVSREKKERFSLILESASTNQTSMYLCASRLGLAGLNEQFFGPGTRLTVL.

This chain joins TRBV5-6 and TRBJ1-4; a weak D match, TRBD1 (6 bases). Germline CDR1 reads SGHDT; CDR2 reads YYEEEE. The V end was cut by 6 bases, the J end by 7 bases, with 16 bases between. The CDR3 is 14 amino acids. The CDR3 nucleotides are TGTGCCAGCAACCCCCGGGGGCGCGGTGAAAAACTGTTTTTT. This sequence encodes CASNPRGRGEKLFF.

This sequence joins TRBV12-3 or TRBV12-4 and TRBJ1-1; the D gene is possibly TRBD1 (5 bases). The CDR3 covers 12 residues. V was trimmed by 8 bases and J by 5 bases, leaving 12 bases between them. DNA of the CDR3: TGTGCCAGCGGACCGGGGGGGACTGAAGCTTTCTTT. The encoded protein is CASGPGGTEAFF.

The rearrangement joins TRBV19 to TRBJ2-7, with D perhaps matching TRBD2 (5 bases). With 5 bases removed from V and 4 bases from J, the gap between germline ends came to 15 bases. CDR1 and CDR2 (germline): LNHDA, SQIVND (reference sequence). This CDR3 spans 14 amino acids. In DNA form, the CDR3 reads TGTGCCAGTAGTTCCGGACGGGGAGAATACGAGCAGTACTTC. It yields the protein CASSSGRGEYEQYF.

This clonotype was detected a few times. CDR3 bases: TGTGCCAGCAGTTTCCGTCCGGACGCACCTTCGGGTGAGCAGTTCTTC. Residues: CASSFRPDAPSGEQFF. The chain recombines TRBV28 with TRBJ2-1; D gene ambiguous. The germline V gene encodes CDR1 MDHEN and CDR2 SYDVKM. The CDR3 has 16 residues. Between the trimmed V and J ends, which lost 3 bases and 9 bases, there was a span of 21 bases.

In this sample, this clonotype turned up once. This sequence joins TRBV28 and TRBJ2-5; D is possibly TRBD1 (6 bases). Trimming cost V 1 base and J 4 bases, with 16 bases left between them. This CDR3 has 16 amino acids. CDR1 and CDR2 from the germline V gene are MDHEN and SYDVKM. CDR3 coding DNA: TGTGCCAGCAGTTTATTGTTACAGGGAAAGAGAGAGACCCAGTACTTC. Amino acids: CASSLLLQGKRETQYF.

This clonotype was observed a few times. The chain is built from TRBV5-1 and TRBJ1-2, with a possible D match to TRBD1 (6 bases). Trimming removed 5 bases at V and 7 bases at J, with 12 bases between. Germline values: CDR1 SGHRS, CDR2 YFSETQ. The CDR3 length is 12 residues. The CDR3 reads CASRRGGSGYTF. CDR3 nucleotides: TGCGCCAGCAGACGAGGGGGTAGTGGCTACACCTTC.

Concerning this clonotype: A much bigger clone sits one base away, suggesting this may be a read error. This chain uses TRBV7-2 with TRBJ2-1, with D perhaps TRBD2 (7 bases). Per germline, CDR1 SGHTA and CDR2 FQGNSA. This CDR3 region has 15 residues. The V end lost 9 bases, the J end lost 8 bases, and 23 bases lay between the germline ends. Here the CDR3 DNA reads TGTGCCAGTGGGGGGGGGGGCGGGAGTTTCGATGAGCAGTTCTTC. It codes for CASGGGGGSFDEQFF.

J is TRBJ2-7 and V is TRBV4-1; no clear D gene. The CDR3 totals 15 residues. CDR1 is MGHRA, CDR2 YSYEKL, per germline. The ends were cut back, 1 base at V and 0 bases at J, with 10 bases in the middle. The CDR3 DNA is TGCGCCAGCAGCCAAGGACACGGTAGCTCCTACGAGCAGTACTTC. Protein: CASSQGHGSSYEQYF.

The chain carries TRBV6-5 and TRBJ1-6, with TRBD1 as a possible D gene (6 bases). Per the germline V gene, CDR1 is MNHEY and CDR2 is SVGAGI. V lost 1 base to trimming and J lost 2 bases, with 9 bases between them. The CDR3 is 16 residues long. The CDR3 DNA reads TGTGCCAGCAGTTACTACAGGGAGCCCTATAATTCACCCCTCCACTTT. Translated, it gives CASSYYREPYNSPLHF.

The chain uses TRBV5-1 and TRBJ2-7; no firm D call. This CDR3 spans 15 amino acids. The germline V gene encodes CDR1 SGHRS and CDR2 YFSETQ. The V and J ends lost 5 bases and 4 bases respectively, with 19 bases between them. This CDR3 reads CASSSAVTDGYEQYF. DNA of the CDR3: TGCGCCAGCAGTTCGGCGGTGACCGATGGGTACGAGCAGTACTTC. The whole variable domain, remainder taken from reference TRBV5-1 and TRBJ2-7, is KAGVTQTPRYLIKTRGQQVTLSCSPISGHRSVSWYQQTPGQGLQFLFEYFSETQRNKGNFPGRFSGRQFSNSRSEMNVSTLELGDSALYLCASSSAVTDGYEQYFGPGTRLTVT.

This clonotype turned up a few times. The chain joins TRBV12-3 or TRBV12-4 to TRBJ2-1, with D perhaps matching TRBD2 (6 bases). Deletions cut 7 bases from V and 4 bases from J, with 17 bases between. The CDR3 covers 15 residues. CDR3 sequence: CASKDRGAQYNEQFF. The CDR3 DNA sequence: TGTGCCAGCAAGGACCGCGGGGCACAGTACAATGAGCAGTTCTTC.

V is TRBV4-1 and J is TRBJ2-2; D is unclear. V lost 2 bases, J lost 3 bases, and 13 bases lay in between. Germline-derived CDR1 and CDR2 are MGHRA and YSYEKL. There are 16 residues in the CDR3. The CDR3 here is CASSQRALSDTGELFF. The CDR3 bases are TGCGCCAGCAGCCAAAGGGCCCTAAGCGACACCGGGGAGCTGTTTTTT.

The V and J genes are TRBV11-2 and TRBJ2-3, with 10 bases aligning to TRBD2. Losses at the gene ends were 5 bases for V and 3 bases for J; bases not matched to a gene: 8. CDR3 length: 16 residues. Germline V CDR1 and CDR2: SGHAT, FQNNGV. For the CDR3, the DNA is TGTGCCAGCAGCATATTAGCGGGGGGTTCGACAGATACGCAGTATTTT. It yields the protein CASSILAGGSTDTQYF.